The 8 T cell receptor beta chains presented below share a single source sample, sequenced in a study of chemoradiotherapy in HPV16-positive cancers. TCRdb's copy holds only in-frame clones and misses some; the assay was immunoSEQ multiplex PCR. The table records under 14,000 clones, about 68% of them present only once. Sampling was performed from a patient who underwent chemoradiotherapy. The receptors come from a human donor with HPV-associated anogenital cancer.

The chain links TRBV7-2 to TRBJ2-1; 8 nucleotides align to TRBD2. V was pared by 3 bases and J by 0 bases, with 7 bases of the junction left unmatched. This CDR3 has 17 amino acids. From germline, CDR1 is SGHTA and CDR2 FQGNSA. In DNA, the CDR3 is TGTGCCAGCAGCTTGCTTGGACTAGCCTCCTCCTACAATGAGCAGTTCTTC. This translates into CASSLLGLASSYNEQFF.

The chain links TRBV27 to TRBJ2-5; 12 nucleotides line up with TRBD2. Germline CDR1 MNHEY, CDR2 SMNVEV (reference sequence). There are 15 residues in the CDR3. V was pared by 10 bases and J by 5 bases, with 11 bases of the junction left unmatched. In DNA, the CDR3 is TGTGCCACCGCGAGACTAGCGGGAGTAGCTGAGACCCAGTACTTC. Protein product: CATARLAGVAETQYF.

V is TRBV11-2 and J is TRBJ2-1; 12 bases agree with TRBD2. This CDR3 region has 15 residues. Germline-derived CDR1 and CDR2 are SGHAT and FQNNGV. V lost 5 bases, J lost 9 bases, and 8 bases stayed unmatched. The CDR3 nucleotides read TGTGCCAGCAGCGTGACTAGCGGGAGCTCCCGTGAGCAGTTCTTC. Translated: CASSVTSGSSREQFF.

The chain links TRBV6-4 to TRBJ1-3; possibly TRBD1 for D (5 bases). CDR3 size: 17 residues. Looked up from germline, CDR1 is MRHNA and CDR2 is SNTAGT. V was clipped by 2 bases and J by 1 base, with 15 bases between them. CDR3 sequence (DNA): TGTGCCAGCAGTGACCCGGGGACCGATAATTCTGGAAACACCATATATTTT. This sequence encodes CASSDPGTDNSGNTIYF.

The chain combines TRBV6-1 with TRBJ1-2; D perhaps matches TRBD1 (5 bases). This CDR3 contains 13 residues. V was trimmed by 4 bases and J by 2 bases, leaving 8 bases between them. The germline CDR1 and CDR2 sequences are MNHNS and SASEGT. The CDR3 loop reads CASSGDANYGYTF. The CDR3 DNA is TGTGCCAGCAGTGGGGACGCAAACTATGGCTACACCTTC.

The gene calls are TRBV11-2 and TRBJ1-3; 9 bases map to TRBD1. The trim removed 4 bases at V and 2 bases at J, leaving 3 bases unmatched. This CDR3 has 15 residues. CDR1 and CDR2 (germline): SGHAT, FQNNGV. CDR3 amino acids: CASSSWDRAGNTIYF. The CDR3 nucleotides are TGTGCCAGCAGCTCGTGGGACAGGGCTGGAAACACCATATATTTT.

The CDR3 DNA sequence: TGTGCCAGCAGTGAAGGGCAAGGCGAGTACTACGAGCAGTACTTC. Residues: CASSEGQGEYYEQYF. The chain combines TRBV6-1 with TRBJ2-7, with D unresolved. The V gene lost 1 base and the J gene lost 3 bases, with 13 bases spanning the gap. Germline V CDR1 and CDR2: MNHNS, SASEGT. CDR3 size: 15 residues.

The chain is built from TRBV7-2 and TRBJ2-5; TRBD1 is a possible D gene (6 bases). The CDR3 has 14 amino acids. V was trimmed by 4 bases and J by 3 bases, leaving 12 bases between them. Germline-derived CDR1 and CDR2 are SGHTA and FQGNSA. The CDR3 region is CASSSSGTKETQYF. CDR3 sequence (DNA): TGTGCCAGCAGCTCATCCGGGACAAAAGAGACCCAGTACTTC.